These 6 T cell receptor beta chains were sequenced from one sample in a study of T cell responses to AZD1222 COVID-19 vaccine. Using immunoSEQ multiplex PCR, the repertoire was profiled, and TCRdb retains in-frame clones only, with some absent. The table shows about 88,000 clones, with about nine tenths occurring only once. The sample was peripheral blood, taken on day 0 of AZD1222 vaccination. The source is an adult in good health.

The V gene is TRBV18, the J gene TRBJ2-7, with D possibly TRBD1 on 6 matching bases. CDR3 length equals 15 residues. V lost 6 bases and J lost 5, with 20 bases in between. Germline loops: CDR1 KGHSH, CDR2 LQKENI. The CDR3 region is CASSPGAGKGNEQYF. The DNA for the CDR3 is TGTGCCAGCTCCCCAGGGGCAGGGAAGGGAAACGAGCAGTACTTC.

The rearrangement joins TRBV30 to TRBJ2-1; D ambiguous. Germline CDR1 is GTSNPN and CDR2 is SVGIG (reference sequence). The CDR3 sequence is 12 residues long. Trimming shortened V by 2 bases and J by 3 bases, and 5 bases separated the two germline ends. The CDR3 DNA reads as TGTGCCTGGAGTTTCCGCTACAATGAGCAGTTCTTC. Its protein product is CAWSFRYNEQFF.

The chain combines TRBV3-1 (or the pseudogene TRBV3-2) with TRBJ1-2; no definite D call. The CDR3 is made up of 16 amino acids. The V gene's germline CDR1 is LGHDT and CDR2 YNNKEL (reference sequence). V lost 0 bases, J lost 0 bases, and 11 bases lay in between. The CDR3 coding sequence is TGTGCCAGCAGCCAAGAATGGAGCACTGCTAACTATGGCTACACCTTC. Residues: CASSQEWSTANYGYTF.

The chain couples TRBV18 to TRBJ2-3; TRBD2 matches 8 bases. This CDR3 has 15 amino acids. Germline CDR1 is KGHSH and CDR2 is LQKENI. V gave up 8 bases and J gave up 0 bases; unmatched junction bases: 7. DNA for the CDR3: TGTGCCAGCGGCGAACTAGCGGATAGCACAGATACGCAGTATTTT. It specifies CASGELADSTDTQYF.

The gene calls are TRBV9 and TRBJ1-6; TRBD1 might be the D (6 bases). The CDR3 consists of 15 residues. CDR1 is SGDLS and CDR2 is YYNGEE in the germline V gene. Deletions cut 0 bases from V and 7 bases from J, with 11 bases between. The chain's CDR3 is CASSVVGGDNSPLHF. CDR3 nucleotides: TGTGCCAGCAGCGTAGTGGGGGGCGACAATTCACCCCTCCACTTT.

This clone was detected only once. CDR3 protein: CASSLGRHYEQYF. As DNA, the CDR3 is TGTGCCAGCAGTTTGGGGCGGCACTACGAGCAGTACTTC. V usage is TRBV6-5 and J usage is TRBJ2-7, with D perhaps matching TRBD1 (5 bases). The V gene lost 4 bases and the J gene lost 3 bases, with 10 bases spanning the gap. The germline V gene encodes CDR1 MNHEY and CDR2 SVGAGI. This CDR3 contains 13 residues.